The sequence of this T cell receptor beta chain was determined in a study of CD4 T cells in relation to SARS-CoV-2 and coronaviruses. The V gene lost 4 bases and the J gene lost 4 bases, with 11 bases spanning the gap. Germline lookup yields CDR1 LNHDA and CDR2 SQIVND (reference sequence). This CDR3 spans 14 amino acids. The unexposed donors gave CD4+ T cells in 2011-2018, prior to COVID-19. This clone was counted a single time. Measured with immunoSEQ multiplex PCR; TCRdb has only the in-frame clones, and not every one. This table has 60,000 or so clones, about 94% appearing once. Source material: naive CD4+ T cells from PBMCs. Regarding subset: naive CD4+ T cells isolated by negative enrichment. The gene calls are TRBV19 and TRBJ1-5, with D possibly matching TRBD1 (5 bases). The clonotype comes from a human donor in good health. In DNA form, the CDR3 reads TGTGCCAGTAGTAACGACAGAGATAATCAGCCCCAGCATTTT. Its protein product is CASSNDRDNQPQHF.